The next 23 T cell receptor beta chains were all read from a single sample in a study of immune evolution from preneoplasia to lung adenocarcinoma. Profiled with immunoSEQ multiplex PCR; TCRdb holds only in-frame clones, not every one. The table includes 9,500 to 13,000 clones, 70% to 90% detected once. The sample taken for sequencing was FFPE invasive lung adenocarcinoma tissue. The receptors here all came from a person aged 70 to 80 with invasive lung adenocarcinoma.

DNA of the CDR3: TGTGCCAGCAGCCTTACAGGGGCTGGAAACACCATATATTTT. This sequence encodes CASSLTGAGNTIYF. The chain has TRBV5-6 and TRBJ1-3, with 7 bases matching TRBD1. CDR3 length: 14 amino acids. Germline loops: CDR1 SGHDT, CDR2 YYEEEE. J lost 2 bases, V lost 4 bases, and 3 bases had no gene match.

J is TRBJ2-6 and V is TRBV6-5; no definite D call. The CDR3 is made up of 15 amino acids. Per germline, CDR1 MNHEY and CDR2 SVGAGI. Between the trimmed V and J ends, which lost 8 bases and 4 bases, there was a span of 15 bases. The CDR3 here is CASGRTRRGANVLTF. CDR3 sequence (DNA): TGTGCCAGCGGCCGAACACGGCGCGGGGCCAACGTCCTGACTTTC.

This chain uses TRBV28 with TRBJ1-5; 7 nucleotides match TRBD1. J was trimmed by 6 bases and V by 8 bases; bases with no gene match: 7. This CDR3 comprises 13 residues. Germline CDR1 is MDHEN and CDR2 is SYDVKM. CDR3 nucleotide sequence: TGTGCCAGCTCCGACAGGGCCCGTCAGCCCCAGCATTTT. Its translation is CASSDRARQPQHF.

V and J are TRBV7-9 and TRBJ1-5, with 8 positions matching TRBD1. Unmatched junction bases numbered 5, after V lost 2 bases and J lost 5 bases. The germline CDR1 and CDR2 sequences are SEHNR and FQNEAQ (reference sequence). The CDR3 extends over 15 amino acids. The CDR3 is CASSLTGGGDQPQHF. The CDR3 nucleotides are TGTGCCAGCAGCTTAACAGGGGGGGGAGATCAGCCCCAGCATTTT.

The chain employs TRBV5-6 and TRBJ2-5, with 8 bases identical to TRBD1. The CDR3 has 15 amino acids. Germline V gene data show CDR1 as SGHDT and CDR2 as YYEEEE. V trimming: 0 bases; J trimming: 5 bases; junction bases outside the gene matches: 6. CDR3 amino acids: CASSLATGGMETQYF. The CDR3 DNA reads TGTGCCAGCAGCTTGGCCACAGGGGGAATGGAGACCCAGTACTTC.

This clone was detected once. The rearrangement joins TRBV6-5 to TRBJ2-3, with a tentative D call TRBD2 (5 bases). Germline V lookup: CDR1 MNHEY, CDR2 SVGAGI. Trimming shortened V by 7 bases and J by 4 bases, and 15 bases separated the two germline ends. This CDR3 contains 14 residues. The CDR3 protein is CASMDSRSADTQYF. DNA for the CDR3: TGTGCCAGCATGGACTCTAGGAGTGCAGATACGCAGTATTTT.

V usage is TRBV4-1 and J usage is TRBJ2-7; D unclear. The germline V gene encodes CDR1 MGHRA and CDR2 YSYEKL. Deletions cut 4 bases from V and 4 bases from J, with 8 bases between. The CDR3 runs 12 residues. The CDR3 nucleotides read TGCGCCAGCAGCCCCCCAGGATACGAGCAGTACTTC. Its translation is CASSPPGYEQYF.

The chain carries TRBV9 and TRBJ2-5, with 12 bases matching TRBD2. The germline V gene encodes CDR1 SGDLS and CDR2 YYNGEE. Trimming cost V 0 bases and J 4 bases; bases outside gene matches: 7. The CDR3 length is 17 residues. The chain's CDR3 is CASSVGSSGGAGETQYF. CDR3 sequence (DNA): TGTGCCAGCAGCGTAGGGTCTAGCGGGGGGGCAGGAGAGACCCAGTACTTC. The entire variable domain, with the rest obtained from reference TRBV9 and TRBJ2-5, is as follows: DSGVTQTPKHLITATGQRVTLRCSPRSGDLSVYWYQQSLDQGLQFLIQYYNGEERAKGNILERFSAQQFPDLHSELNLSSLELGDSALYFCASSVGSSGGAGETQYFGPGTRLLVL.

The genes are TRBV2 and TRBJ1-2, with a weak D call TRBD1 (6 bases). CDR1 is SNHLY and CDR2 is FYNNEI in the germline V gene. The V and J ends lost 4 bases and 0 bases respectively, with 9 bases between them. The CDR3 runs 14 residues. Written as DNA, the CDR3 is TGTGCCAGCAGTGCGGACAGTACTAACTATGGCTACACCTTC. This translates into CASSADSTNYGYTF.

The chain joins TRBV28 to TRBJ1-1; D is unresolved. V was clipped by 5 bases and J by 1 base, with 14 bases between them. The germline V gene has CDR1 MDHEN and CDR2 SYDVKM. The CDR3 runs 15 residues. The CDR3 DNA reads TGTGCCAGCAGTATACCCCGGTCCCGGAACACTGAAGCTTTCTTT. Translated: CASSIPRSRNTEAFF. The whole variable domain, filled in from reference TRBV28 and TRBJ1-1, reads DVKVTQSSRYLVKRTGEKVFLECVQDMDHENMFWYRQDPGLGLRLIYFSYDVKMKEKGDIPEGYSVSREKKERFSLILESASTNQTSMYLCASSIPRSRNTEAFFGQGTRLTVV.

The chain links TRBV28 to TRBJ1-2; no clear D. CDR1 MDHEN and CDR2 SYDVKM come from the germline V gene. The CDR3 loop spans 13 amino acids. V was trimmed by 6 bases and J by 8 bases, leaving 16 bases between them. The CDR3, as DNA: TGTGCCAGCAGCGTCGTGGAGAGGCGGGGCTACACCTTC. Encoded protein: CASSVVERRGYTF.

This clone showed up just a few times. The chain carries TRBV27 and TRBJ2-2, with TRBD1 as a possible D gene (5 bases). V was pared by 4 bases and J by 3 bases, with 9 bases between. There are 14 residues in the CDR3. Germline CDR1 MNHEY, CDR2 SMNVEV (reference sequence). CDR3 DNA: TGTGCCAGCAGTTCAGGGTGGGACACCGGGGAGCTGTTTTTT. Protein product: CASSSGWDTGELFF.

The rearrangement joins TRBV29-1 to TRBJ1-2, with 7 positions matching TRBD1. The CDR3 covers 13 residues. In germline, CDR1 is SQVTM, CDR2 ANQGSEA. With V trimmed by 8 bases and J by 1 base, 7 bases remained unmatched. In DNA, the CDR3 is TGCAGCATAGGGACAGCCCTTAACTATGGCTACACCTTC. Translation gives CSIGTALNYGYTF.

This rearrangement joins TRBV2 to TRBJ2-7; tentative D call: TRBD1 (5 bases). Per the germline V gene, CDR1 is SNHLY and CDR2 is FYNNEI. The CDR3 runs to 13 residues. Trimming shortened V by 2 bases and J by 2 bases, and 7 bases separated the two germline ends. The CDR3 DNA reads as TGTGCCAGCAGTGAAAGACAGCCCTACGAGCAGTACTTC. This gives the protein CASSERQPYEQYF.

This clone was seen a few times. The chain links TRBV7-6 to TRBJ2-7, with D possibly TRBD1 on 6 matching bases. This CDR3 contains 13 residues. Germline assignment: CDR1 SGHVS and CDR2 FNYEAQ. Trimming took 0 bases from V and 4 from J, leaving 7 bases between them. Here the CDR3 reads CASSLAQGYEQYF. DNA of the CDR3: TGTGCCAGCAGCTTAGCACAGGGTTACGAGCAGTACTTC.

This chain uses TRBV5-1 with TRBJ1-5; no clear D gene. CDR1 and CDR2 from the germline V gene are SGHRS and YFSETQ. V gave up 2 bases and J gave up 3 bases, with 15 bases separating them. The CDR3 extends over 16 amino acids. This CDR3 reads CASSLGPGKNNQPQHF. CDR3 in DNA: TGCGCCAGCAGCTTAGGGCCGGGAAAGAACAATCAGCCCCAGCATTTT. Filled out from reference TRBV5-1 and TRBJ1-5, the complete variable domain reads KAGVTQTPRYLIKTRGQQVTLSCSPISGHRSVSWYQQTPGQGLQFLFEYFSETQRNKGNFPGRFSGRQFSNSRSEMNVSTLELGDSALYLCASSLGPGKNNQPQHFGDGTRLSIL.

The CDR3 sequence is CASSQQGTGGYEQYF. DNA of the CDR3: TGTGCCAGCAGTCAACAGGGGACAGGGGGCTACGAGCAGTACTTC. The V call is TRBV6-1, the J call TRBJ2-7; 11 nucleotides line up with TRBD1. The V and J ends lost 5 bases and 3 bases, in that order; junction bases with no gene match: 6. Looked up from germline, CDR1 is MNHNS and CDR2 is SASEGT. The length of the CDR3 is 15 residues.

For the CDR3, the DNA is TGTGCCAGCAGCCATCTCGGGCGGAAGACCCAGTACTTC. Translating it yields CASSHLGRKTQYF. The J gene is TRBJ2-5, the V gene TRBV28; no clear D gene. Trimming cost V 6 bases and J 6 bases, with 14 bases left between them. Germline CDR1 and CDR2: MDHEN and SYDVKM. The CDR3 is 13 amino acids.

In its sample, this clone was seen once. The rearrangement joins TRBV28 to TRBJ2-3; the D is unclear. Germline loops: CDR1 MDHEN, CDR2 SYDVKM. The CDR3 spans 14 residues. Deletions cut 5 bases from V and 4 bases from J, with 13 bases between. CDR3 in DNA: TGTGCCAGCAGTCCCGACGACGGTGCAGATACGCAGTATTTT. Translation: CASSPDDGADTQYF. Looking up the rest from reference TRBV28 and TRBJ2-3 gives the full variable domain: DVKVTQSSRYLVKRTGEKVFLECVQDMDHENMFWYRQDPGLGLRLIYFSYDVKMKEKGDIPEGYSVSREKKERFSLILESASTNQTSMYLCASSPDDGADTQYFGPGTRLTVL.

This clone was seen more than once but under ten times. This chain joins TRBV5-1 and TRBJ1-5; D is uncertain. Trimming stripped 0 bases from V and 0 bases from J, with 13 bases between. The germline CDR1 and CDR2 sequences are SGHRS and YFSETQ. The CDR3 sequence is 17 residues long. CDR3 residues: CASSLVPTGYSNQPQHF. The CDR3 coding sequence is TGCGCCAGCAGCTTGGTTCCGACCGGTTATAGCAATCAGCCCCAGCATTTT.

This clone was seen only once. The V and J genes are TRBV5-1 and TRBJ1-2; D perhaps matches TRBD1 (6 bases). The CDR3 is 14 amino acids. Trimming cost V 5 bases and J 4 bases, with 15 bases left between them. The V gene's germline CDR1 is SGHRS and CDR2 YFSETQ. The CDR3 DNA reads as TGCGCCAGCAGGAACGAACAGGGTAGCTATGGCTACACCTTC. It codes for CASRNEQGSYGYTF.

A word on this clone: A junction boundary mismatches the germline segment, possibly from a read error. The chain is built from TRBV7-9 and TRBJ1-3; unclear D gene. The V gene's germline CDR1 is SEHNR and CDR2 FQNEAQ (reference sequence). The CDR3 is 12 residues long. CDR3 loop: CASSPWGTTIYF. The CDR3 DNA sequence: TGTGCCAGCAGCCCGTGGGGAACCACCATATATTTT.

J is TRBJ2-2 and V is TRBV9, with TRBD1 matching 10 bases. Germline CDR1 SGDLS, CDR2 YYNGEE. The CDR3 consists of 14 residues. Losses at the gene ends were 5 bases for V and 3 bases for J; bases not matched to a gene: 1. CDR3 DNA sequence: TGTGCCAGCAGGGGGACAGGGGACACCGGGGAGCTGTTTTTT. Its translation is CASRGTGDTGELFF.